This T cell receptor (beta chain) was profiled in a study of T cell clonality in common variable immunodeficiency. Findings of the study overall: Reportedly, TCR beta sequences from common variable immunodeficiency showed fewer deletions and N-nucleotide insertions. Compared with controls, CVID subjects had fewer shared TCRbeta clones.

Assay: immunoSEQ multiplex PCR; the TCRdb copy retains only in-frame clones and omits some. Altogether tens of thousands of clones were found in the sample, and no singletons occur. The CDR3 loop spans 14 amino acids. Per germline, CDR1 DFQATT and CDR2 SNEGSKA (reference sequence). This clone has a count of ten or more. Its specificity is unknown. The read finishes 3 residues shy of the CDR3 end, and the germline J gene is used to complete it. The source material was peripheral blood mononuclear cells. The origin of this receptor is a person aged 18 to 70 in good health. The J gene is TRBJ1-1, the V gene TRBV20-1; 12 nucleotides align to TRBD1. Incomplete CDR3 DNA: TGCACCGGGGGACAGGGGGCATGGAACACTGAA. It is translated as CTGGQGAWNTE. The whole CDR3 reads CTGGQGAWNTEAFF.